Listed below are T cell receptor beta chains from one sample, sequenced in a study of blood T cells in healthy people across ages. TCRdb fed the 5' RACE reads into MiXCR, producing one record per CDR3 protein. The profile shows about 290,000 distinct CDR3 sequences, roughly 27% of them singletons. The sequenced material came from blood. These receptors originate from a woman aged 70-85 years in good health. CDR3s include the opening cysteine and the closing phenylalanine or tryptophan. Each record gives: V gene, J gene, clone size, D gene, CDR3 protein, CDR3 DNA. The D gene is left open where the match is weak. Clone size, where shown, is once, few, many, or a class for clones that have expanded.

V gene: TRBV5-1; J gene: TRBJ2-7; clone size: few; D gene: TRBD1; CDR3 protein: CASSLGQGKRYEQYF; CDR3 DNA: TGCGCCAGCAGCTTGGGACAGGGTAAAAGGTACGAGCAGTACTTC
V gene: TRBV20-1; J gene: TRBJ2-7; clone size: -; D gene: TRBD2; CDR3 protein: CSALLAGVANEQYF; CDR3 DNA: TGCAGTGCCCTACTAGCGGGAGTAGCGAACGAGCAGTACTTC
V gene: TRBV28; J gene: TRBJ2-7; clone size: few; D gene: TRBD2; CDR3 protein: CATATPTPGGLSYEQCF; CDR3 DNA: TGTGCCACCGCTACCCCCACTCCGGGAGGCCTCTCCTACGAGCAGTGCTTC
V gene: TRBV7-2; J gene: TRBJ2-1; clone size: few; D gene: -; CDR3 protein: CASSLVAGEQFF; CDR3 DNA: TGTGCCAGCAGCTTAGTCGCCGGTGAGCAGTTCTTC
V gene: TRBV6-1; J gene: TRBJ2-7; clone size: -; D gene: -; CDR3 protein: CAILRRTSYEQYF; CDR3 DNA: TGTGCCATTTTGCGTAGAACTTCCTACGAGCAGTACTTC
V gene: TRBV14; J gene: TRBJ2-7; clone size: few; D gene: -; CDR3 protein: CASSQKQGPSSYEQYF; CDR3 DNA: TGTGCCAGCAGCCAAAAACAGGGCCCTAGCTCCTACGAGCAGTACTTC
V gene: TRBV6-2/TRBV6-3; J gene: TRBJ2-3; clone size: -; D gene: TRBD2; CDR3 protein: CASSYRLAGAPDPTDTQYF; CDR3 DNA: TGTGCCAGCAGTTACCGACTAGCGGGAGCCCCAGATCCCACAGATACGCAGTATTTT
V gene: TRBV3-1; J gene: TRBJ2-1; clone size: many; D gene: TRBD2; CDR3 protein: CASSPSSGGTYNEQFF; CDR3 DNA: TGTGCCAGCAGCCCCTCTAGCGGGGGGACCTACAATGAGCAGTTCTTC
V gene: TRBV5-4; J gene: TRBJ2-5; clone size: once; D gene: -; CDR3 protein: CASSPLKGRGETQYF; CDR3 DNA: TGTGCCAGCAGCCCACTCAAAGGCCGGGGGGAGACCCAGTACTTC
V gene: TRBV5-1; J gene: TRBJ2-1; clone size: many; D gene: -; CDR3 protein: CASKPQGQSDEQFF; CDR3 DNA: TGCGCCAGCAAACCTCAGGGGCAAAGCGATGAGCAGTTCTTC
V gene: TRBV28; J gene: TRBJ2-5; clone size: -; D gene: TRBD2; CDR3 protein: CASSQSSGGPGETQYF; CDR3 DNA: TGTGCCAGCAGTCAGAGCTCGGGGGGGCCCGGGGAGACCCAGTACTTC